These 16 T cell receptor beta chains share one sample of origin, sequenced in a study of radiotherapy plus CTLA-4 blockade in lung cancer. Repertoires were generated with immunoSEQ multiplex PCR, while TCRdb's copy carries only in-frame clones and drops some. This table holds around 80,000 clones, 70% to 85% found once. Sequencing used peripheral blood, obtained from a patient treated with radiotherapy plus ipilimumab. These receptors all stem from a human donor with non-small cell lung cancer who had stable disease on radiotherapy plus ipilimumab.

The rearrangement uses TRBV30 and TRBJ2-7; 9 bases are a match to TRBD2. CDR3 length: 15 amino acids. Germline CDR1 and CDR2: GTSNPN and SVGIG (reference sequence). The V and J ends lost 1 base and 2 bases, in that order; junction bases with no gene match: 6. The CDR3 coding sequence is TGTGCCTGGAGTGGATCGACTAGCGGTGCCTACGAGCAGTACTTC. Its translation is CAWSGSTSGAYEQYF.

The chain joins TRBV5-1 to TRBJ2-2; D may be TRBD1 (5 bases). The CDR3 covers 16 residues. With 0 bases removed from V and 3 bases from J, the gap between germline ends came to 12 bases. CDR1 SGHRS and CDR2 YFSETQ come from the germline V gene. Here the CDR3 reads CASSLGTGLYTGELFF. The CDR3 nucleotides read TGCGCCAGCAGCTTGGGTACAGGCCTATACACCGGGGAGCTGTTTTTT. Based on the CDR3 plus reference TRBV5-1 and TRBJ2-2, the full variable domain is KAGVTQTPRYLIKTRGQQVTLSCSPISGHRSVSWYQQTPGQGLQFLFEYFSETQRNKGNFPGRFSGRQFSNSRSEMNVSTLELGDSALYLCASSLGTGLYTGELFFGEGSRLTVL.

This chain connects TRBV9 to TRBJ2-7, with 8 nucleotides matching TRBD2. From germline, CDR1 is SGDLS and CDR2 YYNGEE. The CDR3 is 16 residues long. J lost 3 bases, V lost 0 bases, and 8 bases had no gene match. This CDR3 reads CASSVVGTRNRYEQYF. CDR3 DNA sequence: TGTGCCAGCAGCGTAGTGGGGACTAGGAACCGCTACGAGCAGTACTTC.

This rearrangement joins TRBV4-2 to TRBJ2-7; D is ambiguous. In germline, CDR1 is LGHNA, CDR2 YNFKEQ. Between the trimmed V and J ends, which lost 6 bases and 0 bases, there was a span of 9 bases. This CDR3 has 13 residues. DNA for the CDR3: TGTGCCAGCAGGGCAGCAAGCTCCTACGAGCAGTACTTC. It specifies CASRAASSYEQYF.

This clone was seen only once. This chain joins TRBV6-1 and TRBJ1-3, with a weak D call TRBD1 (5 bases). The CDR3 has 14 amino acids. Trimming pared 5 bases from V and 4 bases from J, leaving 12 bases between. Germline-derived CDR1 and CDR2 are MNHNS and SASEGT. The CDR3 loop is CASSLVTGGNTIYF. The CDR3 region has the DNA TGTGCCAGCAGTCTTGTCACAGGCGGAAACACCATATATTTT.

The rearrangement uses TRBV28 and TRBJ1-6; the D gene is possibly TRBD1 (5 bases). The germline V gene encodes CDR1 MDHEN and CDR2 SYDVKM. CDR3 size: 16 residues. Deletions cut 4 bases from V and 0 bases from J, with 10 bases between. In nucleotides, the CDR3 is TGTGCCAGCAGTTCCTACAGGAGCTCCTATAATTCACCCCTCCACTTT. Its protein is CASSSYRSSYNSPLHF.

V and J are TRBV7-6 and TRBJ2-1; tentatively, D is TRBD2 (5 bases). The CDR3 loop spans 12 amino acids. Germline V gene lookup returns CDR1 SGHVS and CDR2 FNYEAQ. V was trimmed by 5 bases and J by 7 bases, leaving 9 bases between them. The CDR3 here is CASSRGLNEQFF. As DNA, the CDR3 is TGTGCCAGCAGCCGGGGTCTTAATGAGCAGTTCTTC.

This chain uses TRBV6-1 with TRBJ2-2, with D tentatively TRBD1 (6 bases). V was shortened by 5 bases and J by 5 bases, with 12 bases between the two germline ends. CDR1 and CDR2 (germline): MNHNS, SASEGT. This CDR3 is built from 14 residues. The CDR3 spells CASSRTVQTGELFF. CDR3 nucleotides: TGTGCCAGCAGTCGGACAGTGCAAACCGGGGAGCTGTTTTTT.

This clone has a single count. The J gene is TRBJ1-2, the V gene TRBV6-5, with 12 bases that match TRBD1. Unmatched junction bases numbered 8, after V lost 7 bases and J lost 5 bases. The germline V gene encodes CDR1 MNHEY and CDR2 SVGAGI. The CDR3 totals 15 residues. DNA of the CDR3: TGTGCCAGCACAAGGGGGACAGGGGGCTTGTATGGCTACACCTTC. The encoded protein is CASTRGTGGLYGYTF.

J is TRBJ2-3 and V is TRBV6-1; 7 nucleotides match TRBD2. The CDR3 runs to 11 residues. Looked up from germline, CDR1 is MNHNS and CDR2 is SASEGT. After removal of 6 bases from V and 6 bases from J, the junction contained 0 bases not matched to a gene. CDR3 in amino acids: CASSGGDTQYF. CDR3 DNA sequence: TGTGCCAGCAGCGGGGGGGATACGCAGTATTTT.

The chain carries TRBV27 and TRBJ1-5, with D unresolved. V lost 6 bases, J lost 2 bases, and 14 bases lay in between. The CDR3 has 15 residues. Germline V CDR1 and CDR2: MNHEY, SMNVEV (reference sequence). CDR3 protein: CASRFSENGNQPQHF. CDR3 DNA: TGTGCCAGCAGGTTTTCTGAAAATGGCAATCAGCCCCAGCATTTT.

V is TRBV6-1 and J is TRBJ2-7; D might be TRBD1 or TRBD2, each matching 5 bases. The germline CDR1 and CDR2 sequences are MNHNS and SASEGT. Trimming took 6 bases from V and 1 from J, leaving 13 bases between them. The CDR3 is made up of 14 amino acids. CDR3 amino acids: CASRARGPSYEQYF. The CDR3 region has the DNA TGTGCCAGCAGGGCCCGGGGACCATCCTACGAGCAGTACTTC.

The chain employs TRBV19 and TRBJ1-2; TRBD1 matches at 7 bases. This CDR3 is built from 14 residues. Trimming cost V 6 bases and J 0 bases; bases outside gene matches: 4. Per germline, CDR1 LNHDA and CDR2 SQIVND (reference sequence). The CDR3 DNA sequence: TGTGCCAGTAGCCTCGGGACAGCTAACTATGGCTACACCTTC. Amino acid sequence: CASSLGTANYGYTF.

This clone was counted once. This CDR3 is CASSKFPGQTHGYTF. Here the CDR3 DNA reads TGTGCCAGCAGTAAGTTCCCGGGACAGACCCATGGCTACACCTTC. The V gene is TRBV6-6, the J gene TRBJ1-2; 7 bases are a match to TRBD1. Trimming took 5 bases from V and 6 from J; bases not matched to a gene: 12. The length of the CDR3 is 15 residues. Germline CDR1 and CDR2: MNHNY and SVGAGI (reference sequence).

The chain employs TRBV7-8 and TRBJ2-7, with D uncertain. Trimming removed 5 bases at V and 1 base at J, with 12 bases between. CDR3 length: 14 amino acids. From germline, CDR1 is SGHVS and CDR2 FQNEAQ. This chain's CDR3 is CASSPRPDSYEQYF. The CDR3 DNA follows: TGTGCCAGCAGCCCCCGGCCGGATTCCTACGAGCAGTACTTC. The full variable domain, completed using reference TRBV7-8 and TRBJ2-7, is GAGVSQSPRYKVAKRGQDVALRCDPISGHVSLFWYQQALGQGPEFLTYFQNEAQLDKSGLPSDRFFAERPEGSVSTLKIQRTQQEDSAVYLCASSPRPDSYEQYFGPGTRLTVT.

This clone showed up just a few times. V usage is TRBV6-1 and J usage is TRBJ1-1, with 8 bases matching TRBD1. V lost 5 bases and J lost 3; bases outside the gene matches: 8. CDR1 MNHNS and CDR2 SASEGT come from the germline V gene. This CDR3 spans 15 amino acids. CDR3 sequence: CASSRADRAYTEAFF. For the CDR3, the DNA is TGTGCCAGCAGTAGGGCGGACAGGGCCTACACTGAAGCTTTCTTT.